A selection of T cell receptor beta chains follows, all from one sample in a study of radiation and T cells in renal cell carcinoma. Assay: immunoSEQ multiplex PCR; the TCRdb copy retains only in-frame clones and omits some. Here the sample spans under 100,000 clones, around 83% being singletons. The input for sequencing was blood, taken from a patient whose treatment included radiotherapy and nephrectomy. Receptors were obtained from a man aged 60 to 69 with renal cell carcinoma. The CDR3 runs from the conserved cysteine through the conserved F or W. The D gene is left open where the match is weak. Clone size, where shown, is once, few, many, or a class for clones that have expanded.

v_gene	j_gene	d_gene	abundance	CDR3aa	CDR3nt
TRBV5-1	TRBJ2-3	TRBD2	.	CASSLVLATSTDTQYF	TGCGCCAGCAGCTTGGTACTAGCGACTAGCACAGATACGCAGTATTTT
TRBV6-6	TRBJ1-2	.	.	CASSYGIGEGYTF	TGTGCCAGCAGTTACGGGATAGGGGAGGGCTACACCTTC
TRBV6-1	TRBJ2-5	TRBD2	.	CASSGWTSGSVETQYF	TGTGCCAGCAGTGGGTGGACTAGCGGGAGCGTGGAGACCCAGTACTTC
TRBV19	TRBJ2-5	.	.	CASKPEGFTETQYF	TGTGCCAGTAAACCCGAGGGGTTTACGGAGACCCAGTACTTC
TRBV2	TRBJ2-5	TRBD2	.	CASWTPGGVETQYF	TGTGCCAGCTGGACCCCCGGGGGGGTTGAGACCCAGTACTTC
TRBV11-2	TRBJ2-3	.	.	CASSLDRGFQGDTQYF	TGTGCCAGCAGCTTAGATCGGGGGTTTCAGGGAGATACGCAGTATTTT
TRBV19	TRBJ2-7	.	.	CASSSQAGPYEQYF	TGTGCCAGTAGTTCACAAGCGGGCCCCTACGAGCAGTACTTC
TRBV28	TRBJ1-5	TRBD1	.	CASSSGGASAGNQPQHF	TGTGCCAGCAGTTCAGGGGGCGCGAGTGCTGGCAATCAGCCCCAGCATTTT
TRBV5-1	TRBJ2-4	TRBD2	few	CASSAQGLAGGNIQYF	TGCGCCAGCAGCGCCCAGGGACTAGCGGGAGGGAACATTCAGTACTTC
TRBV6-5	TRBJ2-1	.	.	CASSYRSSSYNEQFF	TGTGCCAGCAGTTACAGGTCGAGCTCCTACAATGAGCAGTTCTTC
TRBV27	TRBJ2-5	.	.	CASGRPGAPQETQYF	TGTGCCAGCGGGCGACCTGGCGCTCCCCAAGAGACCCAGTACTTC
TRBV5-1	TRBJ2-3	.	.	CASSLVAGEADTQYF	TGCGCCAGCAGCTTGGTGGCAGGGGAGGCAGATACGCAGTATTTT
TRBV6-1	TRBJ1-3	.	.	CASSESGNTIYF	TGTGCCAGCAGTGAAAGTGGAAACACCATATATTTT
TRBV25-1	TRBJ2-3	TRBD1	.	CASSDRDRGTDTQYF	TGTGCCAGCAGTGACCGGGACAGGGGCACAGATACGCAGTATTTT
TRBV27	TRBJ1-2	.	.	CASSLGGHYGYTF	TGTGCCAGCAGTTTAGGGGGTCACTATGGCTACACCTTC
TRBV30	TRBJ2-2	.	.	CAWSPFQDTGELFF	TGTGCCTGGAGTCCTTTCCAGGACACCGGGGAGCTGTTTTTT
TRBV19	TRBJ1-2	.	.	CASMGGDYGYTF	TGTGCCAGTATGGGGGGCGACTATGGCTACACCTTC
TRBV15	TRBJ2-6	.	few	CATSRGGADGANVLTF	TGTGCCACCAGCAGAGGGGGCGCGGACGGGGCCAACGTCCTGACTTTC
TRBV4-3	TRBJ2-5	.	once	CASSQDLAQETQYF	TGCGCCAGCAGCCAAGATCTGGCCCAAGAGACCCAGTACTTC
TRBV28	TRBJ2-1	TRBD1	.	CASSFVAGQGLYNEQFF	TGTGCCAGCAGTTTTGTTGCGGGACAGGGATTGTACAATGAGCAGTTCTTC
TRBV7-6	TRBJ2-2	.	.	CASSYPEGTGELFF	TGTGCCAGCAGCTACCCCGAGGGCACCGGGGAGCTGTTTTTT
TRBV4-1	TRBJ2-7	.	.	CASTQGVAGNGEQYF	TGCGCCAGCACTCAGGGGGTAGCGGGGAACGGCGAGCAGTACTTC
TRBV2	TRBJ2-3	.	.	CASSVLRADTQYF	TGTGCCAGCAGCGTACTAAGAGCAGATACGCAGTATTTT
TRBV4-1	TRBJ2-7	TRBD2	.	CASSEGLAGRTYEQYF	TGCGCCAGCAGCGAGGGACTAGCGGGACGTACCTACGAGCAGTACTTC
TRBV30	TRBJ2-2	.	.	CAWTTGMGLFF	TGTGCCTGGACCACCGGGATGGGGCTGTTTTTT
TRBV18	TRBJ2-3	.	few	CASSPSALTDTQYF	TGTGCCAGCTCACCCTCCGCCCTCACAGATACGCAGTATTTT
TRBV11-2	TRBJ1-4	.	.	CASSLGSYATNEKLFF	TGTGCCAGCAGCTTGGGGAGTTATGCAACTAATGAAAAACTGTTTTTT
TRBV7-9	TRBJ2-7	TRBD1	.	CASILHYGQGIAYEQYF	TGTGCCAGCATCCTTCATTACGGACAGGGGATTGCCTACGAGCAGTACTTC
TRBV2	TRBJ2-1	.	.	CASRGFSGVGYNEQFF	TGTGCCAGCAGGGGGTTTAGCGGAGTGGGGTACAATGAGCAGTTCTTC
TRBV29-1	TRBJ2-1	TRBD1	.	CSGKRGGGNEQFF	TGCAGCGGTAAGAGAGGGGGCGGGAATGAGCAGTTCTTC
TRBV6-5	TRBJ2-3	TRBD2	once	CASSLAGGPWDTQYF	TGTGCCAGCAGTCTAGCGGGAGGGCCTTGGGATACGCAGTATTTT
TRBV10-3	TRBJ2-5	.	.	CASSYIGHWKTQYF	TGTGCCAGCAGTTACATAGGCCACTGGAAGACCCAGTACTTC
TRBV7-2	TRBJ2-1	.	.	CASSLAQGSSYNEQFF	TGTGCCAGCAGCTTAGCCCAGGGGAGCTCCTACAATGAGCAGTTCTTC
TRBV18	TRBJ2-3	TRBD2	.	CASSPPGLADPRTDTQYF	TGTGCCAGCTCCCCTCCGGGACTAGCGGACCCCCGCACAGATACGCAGTATTTT
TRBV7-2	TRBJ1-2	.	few	CASSLDPEPHSYGYTF	TGTGCCAGCAGCTTGGATCCGGAACCTCACTCCTATGGCTACACCTTC
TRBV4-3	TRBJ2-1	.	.	CASSQDWEWASYNEQFF	TGCGCCAGCAGCCAAGATTGGGAGTGGGCTTCCTACAATGAGCAGTTCTTC
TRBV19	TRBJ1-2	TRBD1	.	CASRPTGAAYGYTF	TGTGCCAGTAGGCCGACAGGGGCAGCGTATGGCTACACCTTC
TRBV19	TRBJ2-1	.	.	CASSKTGFNEQFF	TGTGCCAGTAGTAAGACAGGTTTTAATGAGCAGTTCTTC
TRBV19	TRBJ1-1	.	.	CASSIEVGPVRTEAFF	TGTGCCAGTAGTATCGAAGTGGGTCCGGTGAGGACTGAAGCTTTCTTT